This TCR beta chain was captured by sequencing in a study of PD-1 blockade in classical Hodgkin lymphoma. Brentuximab vedotin exposure varied among the patients, all of whom had relapsed after autologous stem cell transplantation. Study-wide points: Complete responders entered with baseline diversity on par with newly diagnosed patients, the results showed. Exclusion covered patients beginning nivolumab under 1 year post-ASCT. Repertoire differences have undefined causes, possibly disease activity or prior therapy.

On this clone: What it binds is not known.

The method was immunoSEQ multiplex PCR; TCRdb's version includes in-frame clones alone and lacks a portion of them. The sample has some 16,000 clones; approximately 80% are singletons. The germline V gene has CDR1 GTSNPN and CDR2 SVGIG (reference sequence). The trim removed 3 bases at V and 6 bases at J, leaving 4 bases unmatched. This CDR3 is 12 amino acids long. The chain employs TRBV30 and TRBJ2-7, with TRBD1 identical over 8 bases. The source was peripheral blood mononuclear cells (PBMCs), collected before the second cycle of nivolumab. The sequence was collected from a human donor with classical Hodgkin lymphoma. CDR3 bases: TGTGCCTGGAGCCCGACAGGGGTCGAGCAGTACTTC. This gives the protein CAWSPTGVEQYF.